This TCR beta chain was sequenced for a study of identical twins. Study findings and constraints: A cross-sectional statistical analysis, not follow-up of the same donors, supported the conclusions. Modelling underestimated the level of out-of-frame TCR alpha sharing observed in monozygotic twins.

It was template switching that added a universal primer site, and there were unique molecular identifiers on the cDNA. Via MiXCR, TCRdb re-called the 5' RACE reads, giving one row per CDR3 protein. The sample consists of 640,000 or so distinct CDR3 sequences, approximately 6.1% of them appearing once. V was clipped by 6 bases and J by 4 bases, with 9 bases between them. Germline CDR1 reads MNHNS; CDR2 reads SASEGT. The CDR3 extends over 13 amino acids. In this sample, this clonotype turned up many times. Antigen unknown. The chain combines TRBV6-1 with TRBJ2-2; a possible D gene is TRBD1 (6 bases). Sequenced material: naive T cells sorted from blood. The TCR was taken from a man in his late teens or twenties in good health. The CDR3 region has the DNA TGTGCCAGCAGACGGACAGTCACCGGGGAGCTGTTTTTT. It is translated as CASRRTVTGELFF.